This T cell receptor (beta chain) is from a study of cytomegalovirus exposure and HLA in healthy donors. The overall study: A previous analysis identified more than 100 million unique TCR beta sequences derived from 180 million or so T cells.

This PCR relied on a set of 60 Vbeta primers and 13 Jbeta primers. Libraries were prepared by immunoSEQ multiplex PCR; TCRdb keeps only in-frame clonotypes and omits some of them. The sample includes 150,000 to 200,000 clones, around three quarters seen only once; the top ten take 2% to 2.5%. The germline CDR1 and CDR2 sequences are SGHRS and YFSETQ. The CDR3 has 14 amino acids. Between the trimmed V and J ends, which lost 0 bases and 10 bases, there was a span of 11 bases. This clone was observed a single time. Its matching antigen is unknown. General observations from the study: Listed as cytomegalovirus-associated were 150 or so TCR beta chains. Confirmation was obtained in vitro that a few CMV-associated chains are specific for CMV antigens. Follow-up analysis found HLA locus-dependent TCR association rates, highest for DRB1 and lowest for HLA-C.

This clonotype was sampled from a woman aged 25-40 years in good health and CMV-seropositive. Sequenced sample: PBMCs. The chain is built from TRBV5-1 and TRBJ1-6, with D possibly TRBD1 on 6 matching bases. The CDR3 is CASSLEGVGSPLHF. The CDR3, as DNA: TGCGCCAGCAGCTTGGAGGGGGTGGGATCACCCCTCCACTTT. Together with reference TRBV5-1 and TRBJ1-6, the CDR3 gives the full variable domain: KAGVTQTPRYLIKTRGQQVTLSCSPISGHRSVSWYQQTPGQGLQFLFEYFSETQRNKGNFPGRFSGRQFSNSRSEMNVSTLELGDSALYLCASSLEGVGSPLHFGNGTRLTVT.